The sequence of this T cell receptor beta chain was determined in a study of cytomegalovirus exposure and HLA in healthy donors (dated by TCRdb to 2017 to 2019). Some background on the complete study: According to an earlier analysis of around 600 of the donors, about 179 million T cells yielded 95 million to 140 million unique TCR beta sequences and approximately 300 Gb of sequence data. A later analysis re-examined previously published TCR beta repertoires from just over 650 donors and added high-resolution HLA genotyping to investigate patterns of TCR occurrence. Both class I and class II loci were covered by HLA typing, at four-digit resolution. Genome-wide SNP genotypes for about three fifths of the 666 donors were used in a later genetic analysis, which treated that subset as a discovery cohort. Every repertoire in the discovery cohort had been generated on one and the same sequencing platform. Because of strong linkage in the cohort, five DR-DQ haplotypes were treated as single units for association and clustering. Besides the first cohort of roughly 700 subjects, a separate validation cohort made up of 120 different subjects was used. The study aimed to test whether cataloging public T cell receptors could reveal signatures of past pathogen exposure. Typing coverage varied by locus: roughly 620-630 donors for A, B, C, DRB1 and DQB1; roughly 500 for DQA1; more than 600 for DPA1; approximately 450 for DPB1. Donor age, sex, ethnicity and CMV serostatus were compiled together with the repertoire data. The study profiled the T cell repertoires of under 700 subjects by immunosequencing and related them to cytomegalovirus serostatus. Of the roughly 410 genotyped donors, less than 90% were placed in the genetic ancestry cluster associated with self-reported Caucasian donors. An early release covering roughly 580 HLA-typed donors comprised about 320 gigabases of sequencing data and tens of millions of unique TCR sequences. In the later analysis, no new phenotypic data were used to find candidate immune exposures; instead, reliance was placed on TCR beta sequences and their occurrence across donors. The study combined high-throughput TCR immunosequencing, statistical association of individual TCRs with disease status, and machine learning to predict cytomegalovirus infection status. Across about 380 genotyped donors of the cohort, an average of approximately 220,000 unique TCR beta nucleotide sequences per donor were sequenced, and roughly a sixth of those sequences were non-productive. To decide whether each TCR beta V gene segment behaved as functional or pseudogenic, an earlier analysis of 587 of the donors relied on high-throughput TCR beta sequencing.

Germline trimming: 0 bases from V, 5 bases from J; junction bases outside gene matches: 1. The CDR3, cysteine through phenylalanine, is 14 amino acids long. The retained sequence is limited to the CDR3, 42 bases, with the frame set at the first base. The germline V gene encodes CDR1 MGHRA and CDR2 YSYEKL. With regard to this clone: No cognate antigen has been identified for it. No base-level quality is on record; no much larger clone is a single base apart.

The library was built by means of the immunoSEQ multiplex PCR assay. For the multiplex PCR, a mixture combining 60 forward primers for TCR Vbeta segments and 13 reverse primers for TCR Jbeta segments was used. The CDR3 region of rearranged TCR beta genes was amplified from genomic DNA by a multiplex PCR assay. Amplified TCR beta libraries were sequenced as 87-base-pair reads on the Illumina HiSeq System. The study's processing was this. A later analysis tallied roughly 78 million unique TCR beta chains across the 600 to 700 repertoires, and around 12 million of those chains were shared by two or more donors. A nearest-neighbor algorithm error-corrected the raw reads and collapsed the reads into unique sequences, merging closely related sequences to remove PCR and sequencing errors. CDR3 sequences were aligned to IMGT reference sequences to assign V, D and J gene segments. Each retained sequence needed at least a six-nucleotide match to both a V gene segment and a J gene segment. Rearrangements were classified as productive when the CDR3 lacked stop codons and remained in frame with V and J, and all other rearrangements were classified as non-productive. CDR3 was defined by IMGT convention, running from the second conserved V-encoded cysteine to the conserved J-encoded phenylalanine. The earlier analysis of a few hundred of the donors excluded sequences that lacked an unambiguous match to a single V gene segment. In an earlier analysis of approximately 590 of the donors, V segments were called functional above 56.7% productive rearrangements and were called segregating when the between-donor standard deviation exceeded 5%. A statistical classification framework was built to diagnose cytomegalovirus status from the catalog of TCR beta chain sequences. In a later analysis, TCR nucleotide sequences were compared against IMGT/GENE-DB human TR gene sequences so that V and J genes could be assigned. The TCRdist pipeline was used in a later analysis to assign CDR3 sequences and most-parsimonious VDJ recombination scenarios. In a later analysis, every TCR beta chain was defined by the combination of its CDR3 amino acid sequence and its V-gene family, and reads without a unique V-gene family were dropped. A later analysis removed 592 highly shared, low-generation-probability nucleotide sequences to deal with suspected cross-contamination and a sequencing artifact. For each public chain, a later analysis derived a clonal expansion index from normalized ranks of inferred template counts within each repertoire. Generation probabilities in a later analysis came from a VDJ recombination model fitted to out-of-frame rearrangements, and those results were checked against IGoR. A later analysis scored TCR-TCR, TCR-HLA and TCR-CMV co-occurrence with hypergeometric tests, applying a repertoire-size bias correction to TCR pairs. In a later analysis, false discovery rates were estimated by permuting HLA or CMV assignments 20 times. In a later analysis, co-occurring TCRs were grouped using DBSCAN, with TCRdist sequence similarity added in when clustering inside HLA-allele-positive subsets. Repertoires with fewer than 30,000 or more than 120,000 public chains, plus five repertoires with anomalous nucleotide sharing, were excluded from co-occurrence clustering. TCRdb obtained this table from immuneACCESS and retained in-frame rearrangements with V and J assigned. These tables miss some clones; where compared with another copy, unresolved V genes account for less than half of the shortfall, and the remainder is unexplained. Clonal size and the V and J genes are those of that table, whereas D and trimming came from the DNA. A total of roughly 80,000 clones appear in this sample, roughly 73% of them only once. Roughly 15% of the sample comes from the top ten.

The cohort comprised some 700 healthy bone marrow donors. All cohort members were sampled while nominally healthy, although unrecorded immune exposures were likely present. The donor tested CMV seropositive and was one of the 289 seropositive cohort members. Each donor provided a peripheral blood sample, and peripheral blood mononuclear cells were used for TCR beta sequencing. The Qiagen DNeasy Blood Extraction Kit was used to extract genomic DNA from the blood cell samples. General conclusions and limits of the study: Because counts were too low, some 16 rarely observed V segments, including chromosome 9 orphons, were excluded from the earlier analysis of some 590 of the donors. Roughly uniform sequencing depth across donors was assumed in presence/absence analyses, although this assumption may not hold. Because some donors lacked HLA typing at each locus, the association tests relied only on the typed subset. A later analysis found that most CMV-associated TCR beta chains appeared HLA-restricted, with HLA associations seemingly driven largely by CMV exposure. In vitro tests confirmed that three of the cytomegalovirus-associated TCR beta chains recognize cytomegalovirus antigens. A group of highly shared sequence variants was considered likely to be a technical artifact of the sequencing pipeline. When HLA alleles, especially DR and DQ, strongly co-occurred, attributing TCR associations to individual alleles was difficult. Compared with equally common non-associated chains, HLA-associated TCR beta chains in a later analysis were more clonally expanded and had lower generation probabilities. Across donors, most TCR sequences were observed very rarely, whereas some public TCRs were present in many individuals. For the cohort, immune exposure information was limited to CMV serostatus. A later genetic analysis associated a missense DCLRE1C variant with V-gene and J-gene trimming of TCR beta chains, and an independent cohort replicated the association. Cytomegalovirus status was reported to be diagnosed by the classifier with high specificity and sensitivity in both the original and validation cohorts. A further reported finding was that TCR beta sequences accurately predicted the HLA-A and HLA-B alleles for most subjects in the first cohort. Specific HLA alleles were associated with 16,951 TCR beta sequences at a false discovery rate of 0.05 in a later analysis. According to the authors, the approach could potentially be generalized to other disease states and immunological phenotypes. A later genetic analysis reported fewer N-insertions in productive TCRs among donors in an Asian-associated ancestry cluster than the roughly 640-donor mean. In an earlier analysis of approximately 590 of the donors, most TCR beta V segments were observed in productive rearrangements about 87% or about 30% of the time, broadly matching IMGT annotations. Correlated functional status among segregating V segments might reflect linkage disequilibrium, but an unknown experimental factor could not be ruled out. Some IMGT-functional V segments, including TRBV6-2 and TRBV6-3, could not be distinguished by the 87-base-pair reads and were therefore excluded. In this cohort, only TCR beta chains were sequenced, and detectable features were limited by the absence of alpha or paired-chain data. A later analysis reported that several top co-occurrence clusters appeared linked to parvovirus B19, influenza, CMV and Epstein-Barr virus. According to a later analysis, TCR association rates differed among HLA loci, with DRB1 alleles showing the most associated TCRs and HLA-C alleles showing the fewest. A total of 150 to 200 TCR beta chains were listed by the study as associated with cytomegalovirus.

The TCR was taken from a woman in her thirties or forties in good health and CMV-seropositive. The chain uses TRBV4-1 and TRBJ1-5; TRBD1 agrees with 7 junctional bases. The sequencing input was PBMCs. The CDR3: CASSQDQGDQPQHF. The nucleotide sequence reads as follows: TGCGCCAGCAGCCAAGATCAGGGGGATCAGCCCCAGCATTTT.